The 18 T cell receptor beta chains below all came from one sample that was sequenced in a study of identical twins' blood T cells (dated by TCRdb to 2013 to 2014). Receptors were amplified or captured by 5' RACE. Sequencing relied on an Illumina Genome Analyzer IIx. The public reads were reanalyzed by TCRdb: fastp trimming at Q25, MiXCR alignment, in-frame beta chains only. Rows with one shared CDR3 protein collapse into an entry with the most common genes and DNA. The sample contains around 380,000 distinct CDR3 sequences, about 28% of them found a single time. About 6% of the sample comes from the top ten. Sequenced input: PBMCs. The receptors come from a woman between 18 and 55 years old in good health.

As to this clonotype: Given a much more abundant clone one base away, this may be a read error. The chain carries TRBV29-1 and TRBJ2-3; D is uncertain. Trimming removed 4 bases at V and 6 bases at J, with 11 bases between. CDR1 and CDR2 (germline): SQVTM, ANQGSEA. This CDR3 contains 12 residues. This chain's CDR3 is CSVGRSCDTQYF. For the CDR3, the DNA is TGCAGCGTTGGTAGGAGCTGTGATACGCAGTATTTT.

V usage is TRBV7-2 and J usage is TRBJ2-3; D is undetermined. V was trimmed by 5 bases and J by 8 bases, leaving 8 bases between them. CDR3 size: 11 residues. Germline-derived CDR1 and CDR2 are SGHTA and FQGNSA. The CDR3 coding sequence is TGTGCCAGCAGCCTGGACCTTACGCAGTATTTT. This encodes CASSLDLTQYF.

The chain links TRBV28 to TRBJ2-3, with TRBD2 matching over 11 bases. Germline lookup yields CDR1 MDHEN and CDR2 SYDVKM. J gave up 1 base and V 3 bases, and 3 bases lay outside the gene matches. This CDR3 region has 16 residues. The CDR3 is CASSFALAGGTDTQYF. The CDR3 DNA reads TGTGCCAGCAGTTTTGCACTAGCGGGGGGCACAGATACGCAGTATTTT.

The rearrangement joins TRBV11-2 to TRBJ2-2, with 7 bases aligning to TRBD1. This CDR3 comprises 16 residues. Losses at the gene ends were 2 bases for V and 2 bases for J; bases not matched to a gene: 5. Germline-derived CDR1 and CDR2 are SGHAT and FQNNGV. This CDR3 reads CASSLMGQINTGELFF. The CDR3 nucleotides are TGTGCCAGCAGCTTAATGGGACAGATAAACACCGGGGAGCTGTTTTTT.

This clonotype appeared once. This rearrangement joins TRBV28 to TRBJ1-1; D is possibly TRBD1 (6 bases). Germline V lookup: CDR1 MDHEN, CDR2 SYDVKM. The V end was cut by 8 bases, the J end by 5 bases, with 12 bases between. There are 12 residues in the CDR3. As DNA, the CDR3 is TGTGCCAGCGGCAGGGGTGGAACTGAAGCTTTCTTT. This gives the protein CASGRGGTEAFF.

A few counts support this clonotype. The genes are TRBV20-1 and TRBJ1-1, with 8 bases lining up with TRBD1. J gave up 8 bases and V 5 bases, and 10 bases lay outside the gene matches. The CDR3 covers 13 residues. Germline loops: CDR1 DFQATT, CDR2 SNEGSKA (reference sequence). The CDR3 DNA sequence: TGCAGTGCTCGCGGACAGGGAAACTCCGAAGCTTTCTTT. It codes for CSARGQGNSEAFF.

This clonotype was recorded many times. V gene TRBV20-1 combines with J gene TRBJ1-1; 8 nucleotides align to TRBD1. The CDR3 loop spans 12 amino acids. Germline CDR1 DFQATT, CDR2 SNEGSKA (reference sequence). The V gene end was trimmed by 6 bases and the J gene end by 5 bases; junction bases not matched to a gene: 5. The CDR3 DNA is TGCAGTGCCCGGACAGGGCGGACTGAAGCTTTCTTT. Its translation is CSARTGRTEAFF.

This clonotype was detected only a few times. The CDR3 bases are TGCGCCAGCAGCTTGGGGATCCCAGATACGCAGTATTTT. Its protein is CASSLGIPDTQYF. V and J are TRBV5-1 and TRBJ2-3; D not resolved. The CDR3 covers 13 residues. Germline assignment: CDR1 SGHRS and CDR2 YFSETQ. The V gene lost 0 bases and the J gene lost 4 bases, with 6 bases spanning the gap.

The V call is TRBV10-3, the J call TRBJ1-1, with 10 positions matching TRBD1. Germline V gives CDR1 ENHRY, CDR2 SYGVKD. The CDR3 has 15 amino acids. V lost 3 bases to trimming and J lost 8 bases; unmatched junction nucleotides: 9. This CDR3 is CAISDAGTGATEAFF. CDR3 DNA: TGTGCCATCAGTGATGCCGGGACAGGGGCCACCGAAGCTTTCTTT.

This clonotype has only a few counts. The chain joins TRBV19 to TRBJ1-1; D not certain. Trimming removed 4 bases at V and 3 bases at J, with 9 bases between. Germline values: CDR1 LNHDA, CDR2 SQIVND (reference sequence). The CDR3 totals 13 residues. CDR3 region: CASSTGRYTEAFF. For the CDR3, the DNA is TGTGCCAGTAGTACCGGACGGTACACTGAAGCTTTCTTT.

The V call is TRBV10-3, the J call TRBJ2-7; 12 bases are a match to TRBD2. The CDR3 runs to 14 residues. V was pared by 6 bases and J by 1 base, with 1 base of the junction left unmatched. Germline-derived CDR1 and CDR2 are ENHRY and SYGVKD. The CDR3 DNA follows: TGTGCCATCAGAGGACTAGCGGGATCCTACGAGCAGTACTTC. Amino acid sequence: CAIRGLAGSYEQYF.

The rearrangement joins TRBV11-3 to TRBJ1-1; TRBD1 is a possible D gene (5 bases). V was pared by 0 bases and J by 3 bases, with 20 bases between. The CDR3 contains 18 residues. Germline CDR1 and CDR2: SGHNT and YENEEA. The CDR3 reads CASSLDTGLVGQDTEAFF. Written as DNA, the CDR3 is TGTGCCAGCAGCTTAGATACGGGACTAGTGGGCCAAGACACTGAAGCTTTCTTT.

On this clonotype: One end of the junction does not line up with germline, which may come from a read error. The J gene is TRBJ1-1, the V gene TRBV7-7, with D uncertain. This CDR3 is built from 13 residues. CDR1 is SSHAT, CDR2 FNYEAQ, per germline (reference sequence). For the CDR3, the DNA is TGTGCTAGCAGCTTTACTCCGAACACTGAAGCTTTGTTT. This sequence encodes CASSFTPNTEALF.

The rearrangement links TRBV12-3 or TRBV12-4 to TRBJ1-2, with D unclear. Deletions cut 2 bases from V and 5 bases from J, with 12 bases between. The CDR3 length is 14 residues. The DNA for the CDR3 is TGTGCCAGCAGTTTAAGCAAAAGCGGATATGGCTACACCTTC. Protein sequence: CASSLSKSGYGYTF.

This clonotype was seen only a few times. In DNA, the CDR3 is TGCAGCGACCTTACAGGGTTTGGCTACACCTTC. Translated, it gives CSDLTGFGYTF. The chain combines TRBV29-1 with TRBJ1-2; possibly TRBD1 for D (6 bases). Germline V gene sequence: CDR1 SQVTM, CDR2 ANQGSEA. CDR3 size: 11 residues. Between the trimmed V and J ends, which lost 7 bases and 7 bases, there was a span of 13 bases.

Only a few counts were recorded for this clonotype. The rearrangement links TRBV29-1 to TRBJ1-1; tentative D call: TRBD1 (5 bases). Germline V gene sequence: CDR1 SQVTM, CDR2 ANQGSEA. The V and J ends lost 4 bases and 3 bases respectively, with 12 bases between them. This CDR3 region has 13 residues. The CDR3 region is CSVGERGDTEAFF. The CDR3 DNA follows: TGCAGCGTTGGGGAGAGGGGTGACACTGAAGCTTTCTTT.

The chain has TRBV5-1 and TRBJ2-1; D might be TRBD2 (6 bases). CDR3 length equals 15 residues. The germline V gene has CDR1 SGHRS and CDR2 YFSETQ. Trimming left V 0 bases short and J 2 bases short, with 9 bases between. The CDR3 DNA reads TGCGCCAGCAGCTTGGTTAGCGGAACCTACAATGAGCAGTTCTTC. It encodes CASSLVSGTYNEQFF.

This clonotype has only a few counts. This chain joins TRBV27 and TRBJ2-1; maybe TRBD1 (6 bases). The V end lost 3 bases, the J end lost 7 bases, and 13 bases lay between the germline ends. This CDR3 comprises 14 residues. Looked up from germline, CDR1 is MNHEY and CDR2 is SMNVEV (reference sequence). CDR3 amino acids: CASSFGTGSNEQFF. CDR3 bases: TGTGCCAGCAGTTTTGGTACAGGGTCGAATGAGCAGTTCTTC.